This section outlines one TCR beta chain sequence together with its context. As yet, its antigen is unknown. The germline V and J ends were trimmed by 0 bases and 4 bases, with 28 bases remaining between them. Germline CDR1 is LNHDA and CDR2 is SQIVND (reference sequence). CDR3 length: 21 amino acids. The data were taken from a study of Ad26.COV2.S vaccination and SARS-CoV-2 variants. For the study at large: Donor got 5x10^10 or 1x10^11 viral particles of Ad26.COV2.S.

Notes on the study in general: Individuals receiving vaccine had higher spike-specific TCR breadth than placebo recipients did. Non-spike TCR breadth was similar in vaccine and placebo recipients.

The sample's treatment: 15 to 20 received Ad26.COV2.S at low or high dose, single or two shots; about 5 received placebo; per-sample allocation not given. Day 63 following the first vaccine or placebo injection was when the samples were taken. Ad26.COV2.S expressed prefusion-stabilized spike from the original Wuhan strain. Sequenced by immunoSEQ multiplex PCR; TCRdb stores in-frame clones only, minus some. The data show around 320,000 clones, around 84% seen once. The material sequenced was peripheral blood, taken in a trial of Ad26.COV2.S vaccine versus placebo. The V and J genes are TRBV19 and TRBJ2-1; no clear D gene. The receptor comes from a person between 18 and 59 years old who received the Ad26.COV2.S COVID-19 vaccine or a placebo. In DNA, the CDR3 is TGTGCCAGTAGTATAGATCCGGGCTGGGGTGAGAGATCTTATATGTACAATGAGCAGTTCTTC. Its translation: CASSIDPGWGERSYMYNEQFF.